The clone carrying this T cell receptor (beta chain) was observed at least ten times. No antigen is known for it. Pregnant or lactating patients were excluded, as were those with uncontrolled infection or other autoimmune disease. PBMCs were sourced from around 10 ml fresh peripheral blood. Authors of the study amplified TCR beta CDR3 regions from RNA transcripts. An initial round of RT-PCR targeting the TCR CDR3 relied on the HTBI primer set. Each CDR3 protein gets one entry after TCRdb re-called the multiplex PCR reads with MiXCR. Of approximately 370,000 distinct CDR3 sequences in the sample, approximately 18% were seen once. There are 15 residues in the CDR3. Germline V lookup: CDR1 KGHSH, CDR2 LQKENI. V lost 2 bases and J lost 6, with 16 bases in between. This entry is derived from a study of T cells in Graves' hyperthyroidism and ophthalmopathy. Points from the study as a whole: Most thyroid clonotypes expanded above 0.001 appeared in blood too.

The chain employs TRBV18 and TRBJ1-2, with D perhaps matching TRBD1 (5 bases). Material for sequencing was blood. This TCR was recovered from a woman under 40 with Graves' hyperthyroidism that later progressed to Graves' ophthalmopathy. CDR3 amino acids: CASSPGADGADGYTF. The CDR3 DNA reads as TGTGCCAGCTCACCAGGCGCAGACGGGGCAGATGGCTACACCTTC.